This TCR beta chain was recorded in a study of monozygotic twins with inflammatory bowel disease. The study, taken as a whole, reports: Support for a single strong signal or clonotype associated with IBD was absent.

Germline CDR1 reads LGHDT; CDR2 reads YNNKEL (reference sequence). This CDR3 is built from 16 residues. To note about this clonotype: Its antigen is currently unknown.

TCRdb reprocessed the 5' RACE reads; each CDR3 protein has one entry and no DNA is given. Its table records about 160,000 distinct CDR3 sequences. Sequencing was performed on blood. The chain uses TRBV3-1 and TRBJ2-3; the D gene TCRdb calls, TRBD1, cannot be checked with no DNA. The origin of this receptor is a human donor with ulcerative colitis or Crohn's disease, or a healthy co-twin of an affected twin (not recorded which). This chain's CDR3 is CASSPRNSGGTDTQYF.